This entry lists 28 T cell receptor beta chains sequenced from one sample in a study of control samples from healthy donors and cancer patients. Measured with immunoSEQ multiplex PCR; TCRdb has only the in-frame clones, and not every one. The sample lists around 48,000 clones, roughly 93% occurring once. Sequencing was performed on PBMCs. The source is a woman in her 50s with head and neck cancer.

The J gene is TRBJ2-3, the V gene TRBV30; D might be TRBD1 (6 bases). This CDR3 has 13 residues. Per the germline V gene, CDR1 is GTSNPN and CDR2 is SVGIG (reference sequence). V lost 1 base, J lost 2 bases, and 7 bases lay in between. The CDR3 nucleotides are TGTGCCTGGAGTGAGGGGGTCACAGATACGCAGTATTTT. Translating gives CAWSEGVTDTQYF.

The gene calls are TRBV28 and TRBJ2-7; 10 nucleotides align to TRBD1. V was clipped by 6 bases and J by 3 bases; unmatched bases: 5. Germline CDR1 reads MDHEN; CDR2 reads SYDVKM. The CDR3 totals 14 residues. Here the CDR3 reads CASREGQGLYEQYF. The CDR3 region has the DNA TGTGCCAGCAGGGAGGGACAGGGGCTCTACGAGCAGTACTTC.

The V gene is TRBV4-1, the J gene TRBJ2-1, with D possibly matching TRBD2 (5 bases). The germline V gene has CDR1 MGHRA and CDR2 YSYEKL. This CDR3 is built from 16 residues. The germline V and J ends were trimmed by 4 bases and 3 bases, with 16 bases remaining between them. The CDR3 sequence is CASSPPPAAHYNEQFF. DNA for the CDR3: TGCGCCAGCAGCCCACCCCCAGCGGCTCACTACAATGAGCAGTTCTTC.

The V gene is TRBV27, the J gene TRBJ1-2; D not certain. Germline CDR1 MNHEY, CDR2 SMNVEV (reference sequence). V lost 3 bases to trimming and J lost 7 bases, with 12 bases between them. This CDR3 is built from 13 residues. The CDR3: CASSLTREGGYTF. As DNA, the CDR3 is TGTGCCAGCAGTTTGACAAGGGAGGGTGGCTACACCTTC.

The table lists this clone with a count of one. The chain joins TRBV30 to TRBJ2-7, with a weak D call TRBD1 (5 bases). Deletions cut 0 bases from V and 6 bases from J, with 9 bases between. The CDR3 is 12 residues long. Germline values: CDR1 GTSNPN, CDR2 SVGIG (reference sequence). CDR3 amino acids: CAWSVGVGEQYF. Here the CDR3 DNA reads TGTGCCTGGAGTGTAGGGGTTGGCGAGCAGTACTTC. The entire variable domain, with the rest obtained from reference TRBV30 and TRBJ2-7, is as follows: SQTIHQWPATLVQPVGSPLSLECTVEGTSNPNLYWYRQAAGRGLQLLFYSVGIGQISSEVPQNLSASRPQDRQFILSSKKLLLSDSGFYLCAWSVGVGEQYFGPGTRLTVT.

The rearrangement links TRBV6-5 to TRBJ1-2, with D possibly TRBD1 on 6 matching bases. Trimming shortened V by 4 bases and J by 8 bases, and 23 bases separated the two germline ends. Germline CDR1 and CDR2: MNHEY and SVGAGI. The CDR3 is 16 amino acids. The CDR3 region is CASSSPSGAGTRGYTF. The DNA for the CDR3 is TGTGCCAGCAGTTCCCCTTCGGGGGCGGGGACGAGGGGCTACACCTTC.

The table lists this clone with a count of one. The J gene is TRBJ2-3, the V gene TRBV7-2; the match to TRBD2 covers 8 bases. The CDR3 has 16 residues. V was pared by 8 bases and J by 2 bases, with 12 bases of the junction left unmatched. Germline V lookup: CDR1 SGHTA, CDR2 FQGNSA. The CDR3 sequence: CASALTGGGITDTQYF. In DNA, the CDR3 is TGTGCCAGCGCCCTCACTGGCGGGGGGATCACAGATACGCAGTATTTT.

V and J are TRBV13 and TRBJ1-1; no reliable D call. The germline V gene has CDR1 PRHDT and CDR2 FYEKMQ (reference sequence). Trimming stripped 0 bases from V and 6 bases from J, with 5 bases between. CDR3 length equals 12 residues. The CDR3 DNA sequence: TGTGCCAGCAGCTTAGGACTGTCTGAAGCTTTCTTT. Protein: CASSLGLSEAFF.

The chain couples TRBV30 to TRBJ1-2; 12 nucleotides line up with TRBD1. V trimming: 0 bases; J trimming: 4 bases; junction bases outside the gene matches: 6. Germline CDR1 and CDR2: GTSNPN and SVGIG (reference sequence). The CDR3 contains 16 residues. The CDR3 loop reads CAWSVAGTGGGYGYTF. The DNA of the CDR3 is TGTGCCTGGAGTGTAGCCGGGACAGGGGGCGGCTATGGCTACACCTTC.

The chain joins TRBV15 to TRBJ2-5; perhaps TRBD1 as D (5 bases). CDR1 and CDR2 from the germline V gene are LNHNV and YYDKDF (reference sequence). Trimming took off 0 bases at V and 4 bases at J, with 9 bases between the two ends. The CDR3 has 14 amino acids. This CDR3 reads CATSRDGQGETQYF. The DNA for the CDR3 is TGTGCCACCAGCAGAGACGGCCAGGGAGAGACCCAGTACTTC.

This rearrangement joins TRBV7-8 to TRBJ2-2, with 7 bases that match TRBD1. CDR3 size: 16 residues. Unmatched junction bases numbered 6, after V lost 3 bases and J lost 2 bases. CDR1 and CDR2 (germline): SGHVS, FQNEAQ. Here the CDR3 DNA reads TGTGCCAGCAGCTTGATGGGACAGCTTAACACCGGGGAGCTGTTTTTT. Translated: CASSLMGQLNTGELFF.

This chain uses TRBV4-3 with TRBJ2-5; TRBD2 might be the D (6 bases). The CDR3 spans 15 residues. CDR1 is LGHNA, CDR2 YSLEER, per germline. The V and J ends lost 1 base and 5 bases respectively, with 14 bases between them. The CDR3 loop reads CASSQAGSGGETQYF. Written as DNA, the CDR3 is TGCGCCAGCAGCCAAGCCGGGAGTGGCGGGGAGACCCAGTACTTC.

The chain has TRBV30 and TRBJ2-2; TRBD2 might be the D (6 bases). The CDR3 runs 14 residues. Trimming pared 4 bases from V and 0 bases from J, leaving 9 bases between. In germline, CDR1 is GTSNPN, CDR2 SVGIG (reference sequence). This chain's CDR3 is CAWKSGSNTGELFF. The CDR3 nucleotides read TGTGCCTGGAAGAGCGGGTCGAACACCGGGGAGCTGTTTTTT.

This chain links TRBV18 with TRBJ2-1; possibly TRBD2 for D (6 bases). The CDR3 length is 16 residues. The V end lost 5 bases, the J end lost 0 bases, and 14 bases lay between the germline ends. Germline CDR1 is KGHSH and CDR2 is LQKENI. CDR3 amino acids: CASSTGGGSSYNEQFF. CDR3 DNA sequence: TGTGCCAGCTCAACGGGTGGAGGGAGCTCCTACAATGAGCAGTTCTTC.

The DNA for the CDR3 is TGTGCCAGCAGTGAATGGCGAATCACGGGGCATTCACCCCTCCACTTT. Translated, it gives CASSEWRITGHSPLHF. This sequence joins TRBV25-1 and TRBJ1-6; D possibly corresponds to TRBD1 (5 bases). Per the germline V gene, CDR1 is MGHDK and CDR2 is SYGVNS. The CDR3 has 16 amino acids. Deletions cut 1 base from V and 8 bases from J, with 15 bases between.

The CDR3 loop is CASSQGANYGYTF. The CDR3 nucleotides are TGTGCCAGCAGCCAGGGAGCTAACTATGGCTACACCTTC. This chain uses TRBV14 with TRBJ1-2, with D unresolved. This CDR3 comprises 13 residues. V lost 3 bases to trimming and J lost 0 bases, with 5 bases between them. Germline values: CDR1 SGHDN, CDR2 FVKESK. Combining the CDR3 with reference TRBV14 and TRBJ1-2 gives the whole variable domain EAGVTQFPSHSVIEKGQTVTLRCDPISGHDNLYWYRRVMGKEIKFLLHFVKESKQDESGMPNNRFLAERTGGTYSTLKVQPAELEDSGVYFCASSQGANYGYTFGSGTRLTVV.

This clone appeared a single time. The V call is TRBV27, the J call TRBJ1-1; D ambiguous. This CDR3 spans 13 amino acids. Trimming removed 3 bases at V and 6 bases at J, with 11 bases between. The germline gives CDR1 MNHEY, CDR2 SMNVEV (reference sequence). The CDR3 region is CASSFGKDSEAFF. In DNA form, the CDR3 reads TGTGCCAGCAGTTTTGGAAAGGATTCTGAAGCTTTCTTT.

This clone was seen just once. The genes are TRBV6-5 and TRBJ2-1; no reliable D call. Germline V gene data show CDR1 as MNHEY and CDR2 as SVGAGI. This CDR3 spans 11 amino acids. V dropped 4 bases and J dropped 10 bases, with 8 bases sitting between them. The CDR3 bases are TGTGCCAGCAGTTCCCTAGGGGAGCAGTTCTTC. This gives the protein CASSSLGEQFF.

The chain combines TRBV11-3 with TRBJ2-1; a possible D gene is TRBD1 (5 bases). The ends were cut back, 5 bases at V and 5 bases at J, with 10 bases in the middle. The CDR3 is made up of 13 amino acids. CDR1 and CDR2 (germline): SGHNT, YENEEA. The CDR3 here is CASSRDRNNEQFF. DNA of the CDR3: TGTGCCAGCAGCCGCGACAGAAACAATGAGCAGTTCTTC. The whole variable domain, remainder taken from reference TRBV11-3 and TRBJ2-1, is EAGVVQSPRYKIIEKKQPVAFWCNPISGHNTLYWYLQNLGQGPELLIRYENEEAVDDSQLPKDRFSAERLKGVDSTLKIQPAELGDSAVYLCASSRDRNNEQFFGPGTRLTVL.

The chain uses TRBV7-8 and TRBJ2-5; possible D gene TRBD2, 5 bases. Germline CDR1 is SGHVS and CDR2 is FQNEAQ. The V end was cut by 4 bases, the J end by 2 bases, with 14 bases between. The CDR3 spans 15 residues. The CDR3 DNA reads as TGTGCCAGCAGCTCCGTTGAGACGGGACAAGAGACCCAGTACTTC. It yields the protein CASSSVETGQETQYF.

CDR3 protein: CASSLWTGMDEQFF. The CDR3, as DNA: TGCGCCAGCAGCCTATGGACAGGGATGGATGAGCAGTTCTTC. The chain couples TRBV4-1 to TRBJ2-1; 8 bases are a match to TRBD1. Germline CDR1 MGHRA, CDR2 YSYEKL. This CDR3 is 14 amino acids long. V lost 4 bases to trimming and J lost 8 bases; unmatched junction nucleotides: 7.

The chain combines TRBV28 with TRBJ2-7; D call uncertain. Germline lookup yields CDR1 MDHEN and CDR2 SYDVKM. The germline V and J ends were trimmed by 6 bases and 2 bases, with 17 bases remaining between them. The CDR3 is made up of 15 amino acids. The CDR3 DNA reads as TGTGCCAGCAGATTCGACACCAACCCTCCCTACGAGCAGTACTTC. Translation: CASRFDTNPPYEQYF.

J is TRBJ2-1 and V is TRBV2; 9 nucleotides align to TRBD1. Germline CDR1 and CDR2: SNHLY and FYNNEI. Trimming at V came to 8 bases and at J to 3 bases, leaving 8 bases not matched to a gene. The CDR3 runs to 15 residues. CDR3 nucleotide sequence: TGTGCCAGCCCGTCCGGGACAGGGAACTACAATGAGCAGTTCTTC. Protein product: CASPSGTGNYNEQFF.

J is TRBJ2-7 and V is TRBV7-8; D might be TRBD2 (6 bases). Germline values: CDR1 SGHVS, CDR2 FQNEAQ. This CDR3 is 13 amino acids long. V lost 3 bases and J 2 bases, leaving 8 bases between the germline ends. CDR3 in DNA: TGTGCCAGCAGCTTGGGGACTCCCTACGAGCAGTACTTC. Protein product: CASSLGTPYEQYF.

The chain is built from TRBV28 and TRBJ2-5; weak D call: TRBD2 (7 bases). This CDR3 has 14 amino acids. Germline V gene lookup returns CDR1 MDHEN and CDR2 SYDVKM. V shed 7 bases and J shed 8 bases, with 20 bases lying between them. The CDR3 DNA reads as TGTGCCAGCACCCTTACGGGGGGCCCCCAAACCCAGTACTTC. Protein: CASTLTGGPQTQYF.

The V gene is TRBV6-5, the J gene TRBJ2-2, with D perhaps matching TRBD1 (5 bases). V gave up 2 bases and J gave up 2 bases, with 9 bases separating them. Germline V gene sequence: CDR1 MNHEY, CDR2 SVGAGI. CDR3 length: 15 amino acids. The chain's CDR3 is CASSYSRANTGELFF. Written as DNA, the CDR3 is TGTGCCAGCAGTTACAGCAGGGCCAACACCGGGGAGCTGTTTTTT.

The chain combines TRBV11-3 with TRBJ2-2; no firm D call. The CDR3 consists of 11 residues. Germline-derived CDR1 and CDR2 are SGHNT and YENEEA. Trimming pared 3 bases from V and 7 bases from J, leaving 3 bases between. The DNA for the CDR3 is TGTGCCAGCAGCTTTGGCGGGGAGCTGTTTTTT. Translation: CASSFGGELFF.

The gene calls are TRBV18 and TRBJ2-2; maybe TRBD1 (6 bases). The V end was cut by 1 base, the J end by 1 base, with 13 bases between. Germline CDR1 and CDR2: KGHSH and LQKENI. The CDR3 consists of 17 residues. The CDR3 DNA sequence: TGTGCCAGCTCACCACGTCCCAGGGGAGAGAACACCGGGGAGCTGTTTTTT. Its protein product is CASSPRPRGENTGELFF. The full variable domain, in which reference TRBV18 and TRBJ2-2 provide the parts outside the CDR3, is NAGVMQNPRHLVRRRGQEARLRCSPMKGHSHVYWYRQLPEEGLKFMVYLQKENIIDESGMPKERFSAEFPKEGPSILRIQQVVRGDSAAYFCASSPRPRGENTGELFFGEGSRLTVL.